A single T cell receptor (beta chain) is shown here with its context. There are 14 residues in the CDR3. The germline V gene has CDR1 SGHRS and CDR2 YFSETQ. V shed 7 bases and J 4 bases; nucleotides not matched to a gene: 6. These data come from a study of blood T cell repertoires in COVID-19. At the level of the study: COVID-19 samples collected from the United States, Italy and Spain covered acute and convalescent phases. Sources were T cells, B-cell-depleted T cells, or PBMCs; the material itself was cDNA or gDNA.

Libraries were prepared by immunoSEQ multiplex PCR; TCRdb keeps only in-frame clonotypes and omits some of them. This table holds more than 25,000 clones, about 91% found once. This sequence was found in a human donor with acute or convalescent COVID-19. The donor label of this sample is uncertain. The sample consisted of peripheral blood. The chain employs TRBV5-1 and TRBJ2-5, with 11 bases that match TRBD2. This CDR3 reads CASCSGGALETQYF. CDR3 DNA: TGCGCCAGCTGTAGCGGGGGGGCCTTAGAGACCCAGTACTTC.